This TCR beta chain was obtained from a study of control samples from healthy donors and cancer patients (dated by TCRdb to 2018 to 2020). About this clone: No cognate antigen has been identified for it. Per-base qualities were not stored, and no clone one base away is much larger.

V is clipped by 7 bases and J by 5 bases, and the sequence between their germline boundaries is 8 bases long. Its CDR3 holds 11 amino acids, cysteine through phenylalanine. Solely the CDR3 DNA is kept, with 33 bases framed from the first base. Library preparation used the immunoSEQ multiplex PCR assay. Entries here come from immuneACCESS through TCRdb and include only in-frame sequences with V and J called. Some clones fail to appear in such tables; in the studies checked, an unresolved V gene covers under half of the shortfall, and the cause of the remainder is unknown. In this sample the table shows about 160,000 clones, just under 95% of which occur a single time. In total, the top ten clones hold about 8.5% of the sample.

Sequenced sample: blood. Recombination connected TRBV12-3 or TRBV12-4 to TRBJ1-1, with the identity of the D gene unclear. The source is a woman aged 35 to 49 in good health. The CDR3 protein is CASTALTEAFF. The base sequence is TGTGCCAGCACGGCCCTGACTGAAGCTTTCTTT.